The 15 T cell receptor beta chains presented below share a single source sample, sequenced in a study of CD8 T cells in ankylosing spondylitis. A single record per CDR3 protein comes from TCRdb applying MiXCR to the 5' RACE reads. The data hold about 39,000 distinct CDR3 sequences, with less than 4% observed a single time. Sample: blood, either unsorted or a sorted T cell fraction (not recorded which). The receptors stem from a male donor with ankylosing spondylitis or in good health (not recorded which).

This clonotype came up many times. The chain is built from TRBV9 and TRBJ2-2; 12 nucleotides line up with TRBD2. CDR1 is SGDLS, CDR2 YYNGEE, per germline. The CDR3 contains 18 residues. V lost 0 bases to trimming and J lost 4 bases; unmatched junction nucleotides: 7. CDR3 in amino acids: CASSVGPSGGAATGELFF. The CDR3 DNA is TGTGCCAGCAGCGTAGGTCCTAGCGGGGGGGCCGCCACCGGGGAGCTGTTTTTT.

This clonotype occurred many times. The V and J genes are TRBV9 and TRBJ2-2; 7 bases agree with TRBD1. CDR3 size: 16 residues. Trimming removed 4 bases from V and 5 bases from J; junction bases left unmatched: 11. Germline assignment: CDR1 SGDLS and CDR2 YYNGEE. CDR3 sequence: CASSPADRRGTGELFF. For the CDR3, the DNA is TGTGCCAGCAGCCCAGCGGATCGCAGGGGGACCGGGGAGCTGTTTTTT.

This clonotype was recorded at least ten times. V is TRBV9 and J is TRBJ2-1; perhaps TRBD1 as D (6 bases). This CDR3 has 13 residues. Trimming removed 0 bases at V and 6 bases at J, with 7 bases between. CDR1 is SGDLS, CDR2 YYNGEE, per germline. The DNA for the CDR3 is TGTGCCAGCAGCGTAGCCAGGGGCAATGAGCAGTTCTTC. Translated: CASSVARGNEQFF. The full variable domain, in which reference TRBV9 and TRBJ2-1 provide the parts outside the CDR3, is DSGVTQTPKHLITATGQRVTLRCSPRSGDLSVYWYQQSLDQGLQFLIQYYNGEERAKGNILERFSAQQFPDLHSELNLSSLELGDSALYFCASSVARGNEQFFGPGTRLTVL.

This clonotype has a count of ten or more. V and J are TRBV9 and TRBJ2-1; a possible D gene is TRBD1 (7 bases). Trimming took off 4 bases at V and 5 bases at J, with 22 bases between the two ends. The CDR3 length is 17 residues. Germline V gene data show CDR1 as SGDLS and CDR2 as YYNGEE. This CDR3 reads CASSPFRGVGNNNEQFF. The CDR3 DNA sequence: TGTGCCAGCAGCCCATTCAGGGGGGTTGGTAATAACAATGAGCAGTTCTTC.

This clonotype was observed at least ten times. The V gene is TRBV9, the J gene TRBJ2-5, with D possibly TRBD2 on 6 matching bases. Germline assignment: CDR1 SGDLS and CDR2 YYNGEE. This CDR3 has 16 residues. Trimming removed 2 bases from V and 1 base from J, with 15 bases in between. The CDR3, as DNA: TGTGCCAGCAGCGTTGCCGCGGACTACCCCCAAGAGACCCAGTACTTC. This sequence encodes CASSVAADYPQETQYF.

CDR3 bases: TGTGCCAGCAGTAATAGCGGGACACCCAGGGATACGCAGTATTTT. Protein sequence: CASSNSGTPRDTQYF. The chain is built from TRBV9 and TRBJ2-3; 8 bases are a match to TRBD2. The CDR3 length is 15 residues. Germline V CDR1 and CDR2: SGDLS, YYNGEE. V gave up 5 bases and J gave up 6 bases; unmatched junction bases: 11.

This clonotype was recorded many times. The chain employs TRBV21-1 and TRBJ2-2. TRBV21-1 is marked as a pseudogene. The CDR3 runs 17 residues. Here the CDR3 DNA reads TGTGCCAGCAGCTCGCGGCAATGTAACAGTAACACCGGGGAGCTGTTTTTT. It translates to CASSSRQCNSNTGELFF.

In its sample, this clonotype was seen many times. CDR3 nucleotide sequence: TGTGCCAGCAGCGCCGCTCGGGTGGGGGGGCGAGAGAACACTGAAGCTTTCTTT. Translated: CASSAARVGGRENTEAFF. The chain joins TRBV9 to TRBJ1-1; D is possibly TRBD1 (6 bases). Germline V gene data show CDR1 as SGDLS and CDR2 as YYNGEE. The V end lost 3 bases, the J end lost 1 base, and 22 bases lay between the germline ends. CDR3 length: 18 residues.

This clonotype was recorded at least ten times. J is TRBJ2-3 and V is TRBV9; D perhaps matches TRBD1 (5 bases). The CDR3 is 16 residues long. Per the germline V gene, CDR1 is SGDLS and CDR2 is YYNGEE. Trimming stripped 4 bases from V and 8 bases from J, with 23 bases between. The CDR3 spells CASSPDTPQPFGTQYF. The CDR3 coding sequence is TGTGCCAGCAGCCCGGACACACCACAACCATTTGGTACGCAGTATTTT.

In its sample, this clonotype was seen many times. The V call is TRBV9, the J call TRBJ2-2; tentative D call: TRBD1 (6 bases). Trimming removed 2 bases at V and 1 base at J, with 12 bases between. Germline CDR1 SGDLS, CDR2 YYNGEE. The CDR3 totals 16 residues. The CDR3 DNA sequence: TGTGCCAGCAGCGTCACAATAGGGGGGAACACCGGGGAGCTGTTTTTT. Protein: CASSVTIGGNTGELFF.

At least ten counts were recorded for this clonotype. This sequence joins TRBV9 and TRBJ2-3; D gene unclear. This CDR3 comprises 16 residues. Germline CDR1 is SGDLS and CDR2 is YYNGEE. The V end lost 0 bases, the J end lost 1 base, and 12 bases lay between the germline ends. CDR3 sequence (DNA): TGTGCCAGCAGCGTAGACCGGCCCCGGGGCACAGATACGCAGTATTTT. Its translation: CASSVDRPRGTDTQYF.

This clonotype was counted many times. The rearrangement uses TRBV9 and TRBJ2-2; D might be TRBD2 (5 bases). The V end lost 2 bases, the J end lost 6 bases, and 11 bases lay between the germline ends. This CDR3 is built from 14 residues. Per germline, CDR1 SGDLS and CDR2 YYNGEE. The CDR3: CASSVEERAGELFF. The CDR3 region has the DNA TGTGCCAGCAGCGTGGAGGAGAGGGCCGGGGAGCTGTTTTTT. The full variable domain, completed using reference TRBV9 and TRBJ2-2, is DSGVTQTPKHLITATGQRVTLRCSPRSGDLSVYWYQQSLDQGLQFLIQYYNGEERAKGNILERFSAQQFPDLHSELNLSSLELGDSALYFCASSVEERAGELFFGEGSRLTVL.

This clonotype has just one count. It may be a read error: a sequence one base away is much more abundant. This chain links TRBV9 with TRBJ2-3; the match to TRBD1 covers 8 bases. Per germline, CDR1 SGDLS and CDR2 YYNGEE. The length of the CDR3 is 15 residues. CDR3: CARSVRTGTGNTQYF. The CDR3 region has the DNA TGTGCCCGCAGCGTTAGGACAGGGACGGGGAATACGCAGTATTTT.

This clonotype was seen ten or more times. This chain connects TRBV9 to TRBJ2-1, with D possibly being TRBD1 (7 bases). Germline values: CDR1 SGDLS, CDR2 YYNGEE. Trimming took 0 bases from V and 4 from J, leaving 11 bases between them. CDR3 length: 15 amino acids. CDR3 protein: CASSVGRGPYNEQFF. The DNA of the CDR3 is TGTGCCAGCAGCGTAGGGAGGGGGCCGTACAATGAGCAGTTCTTC.

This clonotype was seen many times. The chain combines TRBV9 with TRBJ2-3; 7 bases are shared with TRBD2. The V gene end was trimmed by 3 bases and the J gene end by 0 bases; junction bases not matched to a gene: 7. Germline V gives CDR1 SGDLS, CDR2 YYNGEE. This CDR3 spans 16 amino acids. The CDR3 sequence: CASSAHGGESTDTQYF. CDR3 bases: TGTGCCAGCAGCGCCCATGGGGGGGAGAGCACAGATACGCAGTATTTT. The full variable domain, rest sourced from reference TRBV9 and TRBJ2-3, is DSGVTQTPKHLITATGQRVTLRCSPRSGDLSVYWYQQSLDQGLQFLIQYYNGEERAKGNILERFSAQQFPDLHSELNLSSLELGDSALYFCASSAHGGESTDTQYFGPGTRLTVL.